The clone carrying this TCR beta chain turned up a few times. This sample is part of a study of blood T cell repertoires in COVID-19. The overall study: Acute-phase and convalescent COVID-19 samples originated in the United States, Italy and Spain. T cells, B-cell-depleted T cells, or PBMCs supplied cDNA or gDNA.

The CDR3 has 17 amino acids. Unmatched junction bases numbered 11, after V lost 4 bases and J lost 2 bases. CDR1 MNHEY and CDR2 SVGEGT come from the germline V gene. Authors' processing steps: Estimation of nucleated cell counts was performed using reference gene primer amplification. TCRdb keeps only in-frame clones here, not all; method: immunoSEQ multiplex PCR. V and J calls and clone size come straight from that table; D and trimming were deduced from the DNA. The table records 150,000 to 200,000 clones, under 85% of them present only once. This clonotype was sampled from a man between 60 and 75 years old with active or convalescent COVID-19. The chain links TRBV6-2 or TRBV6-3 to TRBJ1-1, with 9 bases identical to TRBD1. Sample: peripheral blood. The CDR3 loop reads CASSFSLRTGENTEAFF. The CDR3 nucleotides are TGTGCCAGCAGTTTCTCCCTCAGGACAGGGGAAAACACTGAAGCTTTCTTT.